This T cell receptor beta chain derives from a study of regulatory T cells in long-lasting Graves disease. Regarding the study as a whole: With persistent disease, TRBV28, TRBJ1-2 and TRBJ2-5 were the favored segments.

Unmatched junction bases numbered 2, after V lost 4 bases and J lost 0 bases. CDR1 and CDR2 from the germline V gene are LNHDA and SQIVND (reference sequence). This CDR3 has 14 residues. Through Arm-PCR of CDR3 regions and iRepertoire HTBI primers, TCR beta libraries were built. In TCRdb, the multiplex PCR reads were re-called with MiXCR into one record per CDR3 protein. The sample holds 370,000 or so distinct CDR3 sequences, 16% seen once. Of note for this clonotype: The antigen remains undetermined.

Time point: newly diagnosed GD, antithyroid drugs for less than 3 months. Extracted PBMC RNA gave rise to the TCR library. The same data also contributed to another study, on T cells in Graves' hyperthyroidism and ophthalmopathy. This second study notes: Researchers found most expanded thyroid clonotypes above 0.001 in blood as well.

This material consisted of peripheral blood mononuclear cells (PBMCs), taken at new diagnosis, from a patient treated with antithyroid drugs. The sequence came from a woman between 18 and 30 years old with Graves disease. V gene TRBV19 combines with J gene TRBJ2-7; TRBD1 matches 8 bases. CDR3 amino acids: CASSRTGTSYEQYF. The CDR3 nucleotides read TGTGCCAGTAGTAGGACAGGGACCTCCTACGAGCAGTACTTC.